Shown below are 27 T cell receptor beta chains from a single sample sequenced in a study of T cells in women clearing cervical HPV infection. The protocol was immunoSEQ multiplex PCR, while the TCRdb copy is restricted to in-frame clones and leaves out a portion. The listing contains 20,000 to 25,000 clones. Sequenced: blood buffy coat. The source is a woman between 18 and 70 years old with a cervical HPV16 infection that either progressed to CIN3+ or cleared (not recorded which).

About this clone itself: The read terminates 3 residues before the CDR3 end, so the remaining end is supplied by the germline J gene. The J gene is TRBJ2-5, the V gene TRBV12-3 or TRBV12-4; 7 positions match TRBD2. V dropped 5 bases and J dropped 5; count of bases not matched to a gene: 2. The CDR3 has 12 residues. The CDR3 region is CASSHSGETQYF. The CDR3 DNA, read in part, is TGTGCCAGCAGTCATAGCGGGGAGACC.

With regard to this clone: Read coverage stops 3 residues before the CDR3 terminus; the germline J gene supplies the remainder. This sequence joins TRBV7-8 and TRBJ1-2; weak D call: TRBD1 (5 bases). V shed 1 base and J shed 2 bases, with 11 bases lying between them. CDR3 length: 15 residues. CDR1 SGHVS and CDR2 FQNEAQ come from the germline V gene. This CDR3 is CASSLVGALNYGYTF. CDR3 DNA, as far as it was read: TGTGCCAGCAGCTTAGTAGGGGCTCTAAACTATGGC.

About this clone: The observed sequence ends 3 residues before the CDR3 terminus, with the missing tail filled in from the germline J gene. The chain employs TRBV2 and TRBJ1-4; D might be TRBD1 (5 bases). Germline CDR1 is SNHLY and CDR2 is FYNNEI. V shed 7 bases and J shed 1 base, with 10 bases lying between them. The CDR3 is 14 amino acids. CDR3 protein: CASTIDRTNEKLFF. The sequenced part of the CDR3 DNA is TGTGCCAGCACTATCGACAGAACTAATGAAAAA.

For this clone: The CDR3 end is not reached by the read, which stops 3 residues before it; the germline J gene fills it in. The chain couples TRBV11-3 to TRBJ2-3; a possible D gene is TRBD2 (5 bases). The CDR3 is made up of 12 amino acids. CDR1 and CDR2 (germline): SGHNT, YENEEA. V was clipped by 8 bases and J by 6 bases, with 12 bases between them. CDR3 bases read: TGTGCCAGCCTAGGGCCGGGGGATACG. Its translation: CASLGPGDT. The full-length CDR3 reads as CASLGPGDTQYF.

A word on this clone: The read gets to within 3 residues of the CDR3 end, and the germline J gene fills in the rest. V and J are TRBV18 and TRBJ2-7; possible D gene TRBD1, 6 bases. V lost 5 bases, J lost 2 bases, and 16 bases lay in between. Germline V gene lookup returns CDR1 KGHSH and CDR2 LQKENI. This CDR3 contains 15 residues. The covered CDR3 bases are TGTGCCAGCTCAGTCGGAACAGGGCAAACCTACGAG. It codes for CASSVGTGQTYE. The CDR3 as a whole reads CASSVGTGQTYEQYF.

With respect to this clone: The junction does not match germline at one end; this may be a read error. Read sequence stops 3 residues before the CDR3 end, and the germline J gene provides the missing end. The rearrangement uses TRBV4-2 and TRBJ1-4; weak D call: TRBD1 (5 bases). There are 17 residues in the CDR3. Germline CDR1 LGHNA, CDR2 YNFKEQ. CDR3 residues: CASSQDTGTHRNEKLFF. The sequenced part of the CDR3 DNA is TGCGCCAGCAGCCAAGATACAGGTACCCACCGTAATGAAAAA.

In the case of this clone: The CDR3 end lies 3 residues beyond the end of the read and is filled in from the germline J gene. The rearrangement uses TRBV2 and TRBJ1-5, with D unclear. CDR3 length: 14 residues. V shed 4 bases and J shed 4 bases, with 11 bases lying between them. CDR1 is SNHLY, CDR2 FYNNEI, per germline. The covered CDR3 bases are TGTGCCAGCAGTGTTCACACCCCTAATCAGCCC. Residues: CASSVHTPNQP. The CDR3 as a whole reads CASSVHTPNQPQHF.

With respect to this clone: The read ends 3 residues before the CDR3 terminus; that terminus is restored from the germline J gene. V is TRBV5-4 and J is TRBJ2-2; D is undetermined. Germline V gives CDR1 SGHNT, CDR2 YYREEE (reference sequence). The ends were cut back, 1 base at V and 3 bases at J, with 4 bases in the middle. The CDR3 runs to 13 residues. The DNA read from the CDR3 is TGTGCCAGCAGCTTGAGCGACACCGGGGAG. Translation: CASSLSDTGE. In full, the CDR3 reads CASSLSDTGELFF. Full variable domain (outside the CDR3, taken from reference TRBV5-4 and TRBJ2-2): ETGVTQSPTHLIKTRGQQVTLRCSSQSGHNTVSWYQQALGQGPQFIFQYYREEENGRGNFPPRFSGLQFPNYSSELNVNALELDDSALYLCASSLSDTGELFFGEGSRLTVL.

A remark on this clone: The CDR3 goes on 3 residues after the read ends, and that part is filled in from the germline J gene. J is TRBJ2-1 and V is TRBV6-2 or TRBV6-3, with 13 bases aligning to TRBD2. CDR3 length: 16 amino acids. Trimming cost V 6 bases and J 7 bases; bases outside gene matches: 9. CDR1 and CDR2 from the germline V gene are MNHEY and SVGEGT. The covered CDR3 bases are TGTGCCAGCAGAATGCCAACTAGCGGGGGGGAAAATGAG. This sequence encodes CASRMPTSGGENE. The full CDR3 protein is CASRMPTSGGENEQFF.

A remark on this clone: The CDR3 goes on 3 residues after the read ends, and that part is filled in from the germline J gene. The chain carries TRBV7-2 and TRBJ1-5; no reliable D call. CDR1 and CDR2 from the germline V gene are SGHTA and FQGNSA. The CDR3 length is 15 residues. Trimming pared 0 bases from V and 2 bases from J, leaving 8 bases between. The part of the CDR3 DNA that was read is TGTGCCAGCAGCTTAGCAGGGTCGGGCAATCAGCCC. Its protein product is CASSLAGSGNQP. The full-length CDR3 reads as CASSLAGSGNQPQHF.

Concerning this clone: The CDR3 end falls 3 residues outside the read, so it is completed with the germline J gene. The chain combines TRBV2 with TRBJ1-6, with D possibly being TRBD1 (6 bases). Trimming removed 4 bases at V and 3 bases at J, with 19 bases between. Germline CDR1 reads SNHLY; CDR2 reads FYNNEI. The CDR3 spans 18 residues. CDR3 in amino acids: CASSGLDRQRVYNSPLHF. Partial CDR3 DNA: TGTGCCAGCAGTGGATTGGACAGACAAAGGGTCTATAATTCACCC.

Concerning this clone itself: The CDR3 goes on 3 residues after the read ends, and that part is filled in from the germline J gene. The genes are TRBV20-1 and TRBJ2-1; either TRBD1 or TRBD2 may fit D (5 bases each). CDR1 is DFQATT and CDR2 is SNEGSKA in the germline V gene (reference sequence). CDR3 length: 15 amino acids. V was pared by 6 bases and J by 5 bases, with 20 bases between. The covered CDR3 bases are TGCAGTGCCCCCCGGGATGAGGGGCCAGACAATGAG. Protein product: CSAPRDEGPDNE. The entire CDR3 protein reads CSAPRDEGPDNEQFF.

Turning to this clone: The CDR3 end falls 3 residues outside the read, so it is completed with the germline J gene. The chain combines TRBV20-1 with TRBJ2-1, with 7 nucleotides matching TRBD1. Per germline, CDR1 DFQATT and CDR2 SNEGSKA (reference sequence). This CDR3 has 14 residues. V shed 3 bases, J shed 2 bases, and the junction held 4 bases outside the gene matches. This CDR3 reads CSASRDRAYNEQFF. CDR3 DNA, as far as it was read: TGCAGTGCTAGCCGGGACAGAGCCTACAATGAG.

In the case of this clone: The CDR3 goes on 3 residues after the read ends, and that part is filled in from the germline J gene. The chain combines TRBV19 with TRBJ1-1, with a possible D match to TRBD1 (5 bases). The CDR3 is 15 amino acids. Germline V lookup: CDR1 LNHDA, CDR2 SQIVND (reference sequence). V was cut by 1 base and J by 0 bases, with 9 bases left in between. The CDR3 spells CASSIVPGMNTEAFF. CDR3 bases read: TGTGCCAGTAGTATAGTCCCAGGGATGAACACTGAA.

As for this clone: The DNA ends 3 residues before the CDR3 does, and the rest of the CDR3 is filled in from the germline J gene. The chain uses TRBV29-1 and TRBJ2-7; tentative D call: TRBD1 (6 bases). The CDR3 has 14 residues. Trimming pared 4 bases from V and 3 bases from J, leaving 16 bases between. The germline V gene encodes CDR1 SQVTM and CDR2 ANQGSEA. CDR3 bases read: TGCAGCGTTGGTCAGAGGGAAGGGGGCTACGAG. This gives the protein CSVGQREGGYE. Given in full, the CDR3 is CSVGQREGGYEQYF.

As concerns this clone: The CDR3 is cut off 3 residues early in the read; its end comes from the germline J gene. The chain uses TRBV30 and TRBJ2-3; 12 nucleotides line up with TRBD2. The V segment lost 2 bases and the J segment 4 bases; nucleotides outside the gene matches: 4. The CDR3 contains 15 residues. CDR1 and CDR2 (germline): GTSNPN, SVGIG (reference sequence). CDR3 bases read: TGTGCCTGGAGTCGACTAGCGGGAGACGCAGATACG. It specifies CAWSRLAGDADT. The whole CDR3 is CAWSRLAGDADTQYF.

Comment on this clone: The CDR3 extends 3 residues past the end of the read, so its final part is completed from the germline J gene. The rearrangement joins TRBV29-1 to TRBJ1-2; TRBD1 matches at 8 bases. The length of the CDR3 is 14 residues. Trimming cost V 1 base and J 6 bases; bases outside gene matches: 7. The germline CDR1 and CDR2 sequences are SQVTM and ANQGSEA. The CDR3 bases that were read are TGCAGCGTTGAAGTTGTGACAGGGGCCCATGGC. It translates to CSVEVVTGAHG. The entire CDR3 sequence reads CSVEVVTGAHGYTF. Combining the CDR3 with reference TRBV29-1 and TRBJ1-2 gives the whole variable domain SAVISQKPSRDICQRGTSLTIQCQVDSQVTMMFWYRQQPGQSLTLIATANQGSEATYESGFVIDKFPISRPNLTFSTLTVSNMSPEDSSIYLCSVEVVTGAHGYTFGSGTRLTVV.

For this clone: The DNA ends 3 residues before the CDR3 does, and the rest of the CDR3 is filled in from the germline J gene. This chain joins TRBV6-2 or TRBV6-3 and TRBJ1-2; 7 positions agree with TRBD1. The germline V gene encodes CDR1 MNHEY and CDR2 SVGEGT. V trimming: 0 bases; J trimming: 3 bases; junction bases outside the gene matches: 10. This CDR3 region has 17 residues. CDR3 protein: CASSYSPWGQRHYGYTF. The sequenced CDR3 bases are TGTGCCAGCAGTTACTCCCCGTGGGGACAGAGACACTATGGC.

Concerning this clone: Coverage ceases 3 residues before the CDR3 finishes, and the germline J gene fills in the end. The chain couples TRBV11-2 to TRBJ2-1, with D perhaps TRBD1 or TRBD2 (7 bases each). The germline CDR1 and CDR2 sequences are SGHAT and FQNNGV. Trimming cost V 1 base and J 8 bases, with 12 bases left between them. This CDR3 is 14 amino acids long. The CDR3 sequence is CASSLGGGGYEQFF. The covered CDR3 bases are TGTGCCAGCAGCTTAGGGGGAGGGGGCTATGAG.

A word on this clone: Sequencing ends 3 residues short of the CDR3 end; the germline J gene provides the rest. The genes are TRBV20-1 and TRBJ1-5; 10 bases map to TRBD1. Germline V gives CDR1 DFQATT, CDR2 SNEGSKA (reference sequence). J was trimmed by 4 bases and V by 6 bases; bases with no gene match: 12. The CDR3 consists of 16 residues. The covered CDR3 bases are TGCAGTGCCCAGTATCGGGGACAGGGGAAAAATCAGCCC. It codes for CSAQYRGQGKNQP. The entire CDR3 sequence reads CSAQYRGQGKNQPQHF.

Notes on this clone: The CDR3 end falls 3 residues outside the read, so it is completed with the germline J gene. The rearrangement links TRBV5-1 to TRBJ2-3; D not resolved. Germline lookup yields CDR1 SGHRS and CDR2 YFSETQ. The CDR3 consists of 14 residues. Trimming cost V 7 bases and J 0 bases, with 12 bases left between them. This chain's CDR3 is CASGDSGSTDTQYF. CDR3 DNA (partial): TGCGCCAGCGGCGACTCGGGTAGCACAGATACG.

Incomplete CDR3 DNA: TGTGCCAGCAGTGAACCGGGACAGCTCTTCTATGGC. Translation: CASSEPGQLFYG. The entire CDR3 reads CASSEPGQLFYGYTF. The chain recombines TRBV6-1 with TRBJ1-2, with 7 bases lining up with TRBD1. The read falls 3 residues short of the CDR3 end, and the missing part is taken from the germline J gene. Germline CDR1 is MNHNS and CDR2 is SASEGT. This CDR3 has 15 amino acids. After removal of 2 bases from V and 4 bases from J, the junction contained 7 bases not matched to a gene.

As regards this clone: The read terminates 3 residues before the CDR3 end, so the remaining end is supplied by the germline J gene. The chain joins TRBV9 to TRBJ2-5; D remains unclear. Germline CDR1 reads SGDLS; CDR2 reads YYNGEE. The CDR3 length is 17 residues. Trimming took off 4 bases at V and 4 bases at J, with 23 bases between the two ends. CDR3 sequence reads: CASSPHSGLVPLETQYF. Partial CDR3 DNA: TGTGCCAGCAGCCCTCACTCGGGTTTGGTCCCGTTAGAGACC.

With regard to this clone: The read gets to within 3 residues of the CDR3 end, and the germline J gene fills in the rest. The chain recombines TRBV2 with TRBJ2-7; no clear D gene. V was shortened by 5 bases and J by 3 bases, with 5 bases between the two germline ends. There are 11 residues in the CDR3. Per the germline V gene, CDR1 is SNHLY and CDR2 is FYNNEI. The part of the CDR3 DNA that was read is TGTGCCAGCAGTCAGAGCTACGAG. It is translated as CASSQSYE. The full-length CDR3 reads as CASSQSYEQYF.

CDR3 DNA, as far as it was read: TGCAGTGCGGGGCTAGCGGGCGTGGTCTCCGAG. Its protein product is CSAGLAGVVSE. The whole CDR3 sequence is CSAGLAGVVSEQYF. The chain employs TRBV20-1 and TRBJ2-7, with TRBD2 identical over 8 bases. Sequencing ends 3 residues short of the CDR3 end; the germline J gene provides the rest. V lost 6 bases, J lost 6 bases, and 13 bases stayed unmatched. Germline V gene data show CDR1 as DFQATT and CDR2 as SNEGSKA (reference sequence). The CDR3 spans 14 residues.

A word on this clone: The DNA ends 3 residues before the CDR3 does, and the rest of the CDR3 is filled in from the germline J gene. The chain has TRBV5-1 and TRBJ1-1; 7 bases match TRBD1. This CDR3 is 12 amino acids long. J gave up 7 bases and V 5 bases, and 5 bases lay outside the gene matches. Germline CDR1 SGHRS, CDR2 YFSETQ. The DNA read from the CDR3 is TGCGCCAGCAGGTCGGGGACAGATGAA. Its translation is CASRSGTDE. The entire CDR3 protein reads CASRSGTDEAFF.

On this clone: The sequenced fragment ends 3 residues before the CDR3 boundary, so the rest is inferred from the germline J gene. This chain connects TRBV20-1 to TRBJ2-5, with 12 bases aligning to TRBD1. Germline CDR1 is DFQATT and CDR2 is SNEGSKA (reference sequence). The junction had 4 bases not matched to a gene; V was cut back by 3 bases and J by 5 bases. CDR3 size: 14 residues. Incomplete CDR3 DNA: TGCAGTGCTAGGGGGGACAGGGGGCGGGAGACC. It translates to CSARGDRGRET. The whole CDR3 protein reads CSARGDRGRETQYF.